A selection of T cell receptor beta chains follows, all from one sample in a study of immune heterogeneity within non-small cell lung tumors. TCRdb independently ran MiXCR on the multiplex PCR reads; one entry per CDR3 protein. The sample includes 22,000 or so distinct CDR3 sequences, less than 35% of them seen just once. Sequencing was performed on lung tumor tissue. The receptor set was obtained from a man aged 40-49 years with non-small cell lung cancer. The CDR3 runs from the conserved cysteine through the conserved F or W. The order of the fields is V gene, J gene, clone size, D gene, CDR3 protein, CDR3 DNA. The D gene is left open where the match is weak. A clone size is listed for some rows: how often the clone was seen (once, few, many), or a class if it is expanded.

>TRBV7-2|TRBJ2-7|many|NA
CASSLGVLEQYF
TGTGCCAGCAGCTTAGGAGTCCTCGAGCAGTACTTC
>TRBV11-3|TRBJ2-2|once|NA
CASSLDSVAGELFF
TGTGCCAGCAGCTTGGACAGTGTTGCCGGGGAGCTGTTTTTT
>TRBV20-1|TRBJ2-7|few|NA
CSARDPGARSYEQYF
TGCAGTGCTAGAGATCCCGGGGCGCGCTCCTACGAGCAGTACTTC
>TRBV6-1|TRBJ1-4|few|NA
CASSGETVGVF
TGTGCCAGCAGTGGGGAAACGGTCGGGGTTTTT
>TRBV19|TRBJ2-5|NA|NA
CASSQHNQETQYF
TGTGCCAGTAGCCAACATAACCAAGAGACCCAGTACTTC
>TRBV9|TRBJ1-2|many|TRBD1
CASTLWDSSNYGYTF
TGTGCCAGCACCCTTTGGGACAGCTCTAACTATGGCTACACCTTC
>TRBV13|TRBJ2-7|many|TRBD2
CASSSRLGAGGNEQYF
TGTGCCAGCAGCTCCCGACTCGGAGCGGGAGGAAACGAGCAGTACTTC
>TRBV20-1|TRBJ1-3|NA|TRBD1
CSARDTTGDSGAGNTIYF
TGCAGTGCTAGAGATACAACCGGGGACAGCGGAGCCGGAAACACCATATATTTT
>TRBV9|TRBJ2-1|NA|NA
CASSVTSSDEQFF
TGTGCCAGCAGCGTCACTAGTTCCGATGAGCAGTTCTTC
>TRBV3-1|TRBJ2-1|few|NA
CASSHDNYNEQFF
TGTGCCAGCAGCCATGACAACTACAATGAGCAGTTCTTC
>TRBV4-1|TRBJ1-2|many|NA
CASSQDPPGAREGYTF
TGCGCCAGCAGCCAAGATCCCCCGGGGGCGCGGGAGGGCTACACCTTC
>TRBV19|TRBJ1-1|many|TRBD1
CASSRQGRQNTEAFF
TGTGCCAGTAGTAGACAGGGAAGGCAGAACACTGAAGCTTTCTTT
>TRBV5-1|TRBJ2-5|NA|TRBD2
CASSRLAGGQETQYF
TGCGCCAGCAGCAGACTAGCGGGGGGGCAAGAGACCCAGTACTTC
>TRBV2|TRBJ2-1|NA|NA
CASSKGRALNEQFF
TGTGCCAGCAGTAAGGGACGCGCCCTCAATGAGCAGTTCTTC
>TRBV24-1|TRBJ2-3|many|NA
CATSDFSGTDTQYF
TGTGCCACCAGCGATTTTAGCGGCACAGATACGCAGTATTTT
>TRBV24-1|TRBJ2-5|NA|NA
CATSDLGGETQYF
TGTGCCACCAGTGATTTGGGGGGAGAGACCCAGTACTTC
>TRBV19|TRBJ1-5|NA|NA
CASSIDQRGQPQNF
TGTGCCAGTAGTATAGATCAGAGAGGTCAGCCCCAGAATTTT
>TRBV19|TRBJ2-2|once|NA
CASSIVRVAAYTGELFF
TGTGCCAGTAGTATAGTGCGGGTGGCCGCGTACACCGGGGAGCTGTTTTTT
>TRBV18|TRBJ2-6|NA|TRBD1
CASSPGTGGAGANVLTF
TGTGCCAGCTCACCAGGGACAGGGGGCGCTGGGGCCAACGTCCTGACTTTC
>TRBV13|TRBJ2-3|many|NA
CASSWSGDAHRASDTQYF
TGTGCCAGCAGCTGGTCAGGTGATGCCCACCGGGCCTCGGATACGCAGTATTTT
>TRBV20-1|TRBJ1-1|many|NA
CSARVLSANTEAFF
TGCAGTGCTAGAGTCTTGTCAGCCAACACTGAAGCTTTCTTT
>TRBV5-4|TRBJ1-6|NA|NA
CASSGNRDSPLHF
TGTGCCAGCAGCGGCAACAGGGATTCACCCCTCCACTTT
>TRBV10-2|TRBJ1-3|NA|NA
CASRPGRGEGNTIYF
TGCGCCAGCAGGCCGGGACGGGGAGAGGGAAACACCATATATTTT
>TRBV2|TRBJ2-3|NA|TRBD1
CASGKLQGDMQYF
TGTGCCAGCGGAAAGCTCCAGGGGGATATGCAGTATTTT
>TRBV3-1|TRBJ2-7|medium-sized|NA
CASSQGYEQYF
TGTGCCAGCAGCCAAGGCTACGAGCAGTACTTC
>TRBV14|TRBJ1-1|NA|NA
CASSQKRTRGRAEAFF
TGTGCCAGCAGCCAAAAGAGGACCAGGGGCAGGGCTGAAGCTTTCTTT
>TRBV7-6|TRBJ2-1|NA|NA
CASSFWVTHNEQFF
TGTGCCAGCAGCTTTTGGGTGACACACAATGAGCAGTTCTTC
>TRBV5-4|TRBJ2-1|few|NA
CASSLGQGAPESEQFF
TGTGCCAGCAGCTTGGGGCAGGGCGCGCCCGAGAGTGAGCAGTTCTTC
>TRBV5-6|TRBJ2-1|few|NA
CASLNRVLPLFF
TGTGCCAGTCTGAATAGGGTGTTGCCTCTGTTCTTC
>TRBV7-2|TRBJ1-1|few|NA
CASSYAGTEAFF
TGTGCCAGCAGCTATGCGGGCACTGAAGCTTTCTTT
>TRBV5-1|TRBJ1-4|NA|NA
CVSSLDGGRKLFF
TGCGTCAGCAGCTTGGATGGGGGAAGAAAACTGTTTTTT
>TRBV30|TRBJ2-6|few|NA
CAWGSGANVLTF
TGTGCCTGGGGAAGCGGGGCCAACGTCCTGACTTTC
>TRBV11-3|TRBJ2-7|many|NA
CASSPGESKQYF
TGTGCCAGCAGCCCCGGAGAAAGTAAGCAGTACTTC
>TRBV11-2|TRBJ1-1|NA|NA
CATTRGPEAFF
TGTGCCACCACCCGGGGGCCTGAAGCTTTCTTT
>TRBV7-2|TRBJ2-3|NA|NA
CASSFPGITDTQYF
TGTGCCAGCAGCTTCCCGGGAATCACAGATACGCAGTATTTT
>TRBV19|TRBJ1-1|NA|TRBD1
CASSRDRVANTEAFF
TGTGCCAGTAGTAGAGACAGGGTCGCGAACACTGAAGCTTTCTTT
>TRBV9|TRBJ2-1|NA|TRBD2
CASSTSGRTLSYNEQFF
TGTGCCAGCAGCACTAGCGGGAGGACCTTATCCTACAATGAGCAGTTCTTC
>TRBV20-1|TRBJ1-1|few|NA
CSASRQGSLQYTEAFF
TGCAGTGCTAGCCGGCAGGGCTCCCTTCAGTACACTGAAGCTTTCTTT
>TRBV19|TRBJ2-1|few|NA
CASRLDGGRGSYNEQFF
TGTGCCAGTAGGCTGGACGGGGGACGGGGATCATACAATGAGCAGTTCTTC
>TRBV20-1|TRBJ2-7|few|NA
CSARGGVMSYEQYF
TGCAGTGCTAGAGGAGGGGTTATGTCCTACGAGCAGTACTTC
>TRBV7-9|TRBJ1-5|many|NA
CASSNQYSNQPQHF
TGTGCCAGCAGCAACCAATATAGCAATCAGCCCCAGCATTTT
>TRBV6-1|TRBJ1-2|few|TRBD1
CASSRPTGTINYGYTF
TGTGCCAGCAGTCGTCCGACAGGGACCATTAACTATGGCTACACCTTC
>TRBV5-6|TRBJ1-1|NA|TRBD1
CASSLRQGGTEAFF
TGTGCCAGCAGTCTTAGACAGGGAGGAACTGAAGCTTTCTTT
>TRBV7-9|TRBJ2-7|few|NA
CASSLAWGSYEQYF
TGTGCCAGCAGCTTAGCATGGGGATCCTACGAGCAGTACTTC
>TRBV27|TRBJ2-7|many|NA
CASSLGRGYYEQYF
TGTGCCAGCAGTTTAGGGCGAGGATACTACGAGCAGTACTTC
>TRBV27|TRBJ2-2|many|NA
CASSFGGSPNTGELFF
TGTGCCAGCAGTTTCGGGGGCAGCCCGAACACCGGGGAGCTGTTTTTT
>TRBV20-1|TRBJ2-1|NA|NA
CSASEIRVTSLGNEQFF
TGCAGTGCTAGTGAAATAAGGGTTACTTCTCTCGGGAATGAGCAGTTCTTC
>TRBV7-9|TRBJ2-1|NA|TRBD1
CASSQSGTGNNEQFF
TGTGCCAGCAGCCAATCCGGGACAGGGAACAATGAGCAGTTCTTC
>TRBV19|TRBJ2-3|NA|NA
CASSKGGGCLDTQYF
TGTGCCAGTAGTAAGGGAGGGGGGTGCCTAGATACGCAGTATTTT
>TRBV7-9|TRBJ2-7|few|TRBD1
CASSSTGAIVYEQYF
TGTGCCAGCAGCTCGACAGGGGCGATAGTCTACGAGCAGTACTTC
>TRBV6-1|TRBJ1-2|medium-sized|TRBD1
CASSEPGQGYGYTF
TGTGCCAGCAGTGAACCGGGACAGGGGTATGGCTACACCTTC
>TRBV12-3/TRBV12-4|TRBJ1-2|NA|NA
CASSFDVGGYTF
TGTGCCAGCAGTTTTGATGTCGGTGGCTACACCTTC
>TRBV6-1|TRBJ1-1|few|NA
CASRIQGRDTEAFF
TGTGCCAGCAGAATACAGGGAAGGGACACTGAAGCTTTCTTT
>TRBV6-2/TRBV6-3|TRBJ2-1|many|TRBD2
CASSPQAGGGREQFF
TGTGCCAGCAGCCCGCAGGCGGGAGGGGGCAGGGAGCAGTTCTTC
>TRBV27|TRBJ2-7|many|NA
CASSLLGSDEQYF
TGTGCCAGCAGTTTATTGGGTTCCGACGAGCAGTACTTC
>TRBV24-1|TRBJ2-1|medium-sized|TRBD1
CATSSRQGPRDNEQFF
TGTGCCACCAGTTCCAGACAGGGCCCTAGGGACAATGAGCAGTTCTTC